The 7 T cell receptor beta chains below come from one sample, sequenced in a study of shared clonotypes between healthy human individuals. The data were produced by immunoSEQ multiplex PCR, yet TCRdb's version contains in-frame clones alone and is incomplete. The sample lists a few million clones; approximately 95% were seen once. The sample was naive CD4+ T cells from PBMCs. The subset was: CD45RA+ positively selected. The origin of the receptors is a man between 18 and 29 years old in good health. Some clones in this sample may be carry-over from other donors' samples.

J is TRBJ1-1 and V is TRBV5-1; weak D call: TRBD1 (5 bases). CDR3 length equals 15 residues. With 0 bases removed from V and 4 bases from J, the gap between germline ends came to 13 bases. From germline, CDR1 is SGHRS and CDR2 YFSETQ. The DNA for the CDR3 is TGCGCCAGCAGCTTGGGGGGCGAAGGAAGCACTGAAGCTTTCTTT. Its translation is CASSLGGEGSTEAFF.

This clone was counted between two and nine times. The chain uses TRBV7-8 and TRBJ1-1; D unresolved. This CDR3 is 14 amino acids long. The V and J ends lost 5 bases and 11 bases respectively, with 21 bases between them. Germline V CDR1 and CDR2: SGHVS, FQNEAQ. The CDR3 loop is CASSQSGLAQYAFF. The CDR3 DNA reads TGTGCCAGCAGCCAATCTGGGTTAGCCCAATACGCTTTCTTT.

V is TRBV4-1 and J is TRBJ2-7, with unresolved D. This CDR3 spans 16 amino acids. Germline CDR1 reads MGHRA; CDR2 reads YSYEKL. V was clipped by 1 base and J by 2 bases, with 15 bases between them. CDR3: CASSQVPNANPYEQYF. CDR3 DNA: TGCGCCAGCAGCCAAGTCCCCAACGCGAACCCCTACGAGCAGTACTTC.

This clone was observed a handful of times. This chain joins TRBV6-5 and TRBJ1-2; D is ambiguous. Germline loops: CDR1 MNHEY, CDR2 SVGAGI. Trimming stripped 8 bases from V and 4 bases from J, with 17 bases between. The CDR3 spans 14 residues. The CDR3 here is CASSLGREGYGYTF. CDR3 sequence (DNA): TGTGCCAGCTCCCTTGGTCGGGAGGGCTATGGCTACACCTTC.

The J gene is TRBJ2-7, the V gene TRBV29-1; TRBD1 matches at 11 bases. The CDR3 extends over 14 amino acids. Germline assignment: CDR1 SQVTM and CDR2 ANQGSEA. Unmatched junction bases numbered 11, after V lost 6 bases and J lost 7 bases. CDR3 nucleotides: TGCAGCGTCGCGTTAGGACAGGGGGCATGGGAGCAGTACTTC. Its protein is CSVALGQGAWEQYF.

The CDR3, as DNA: TGTGCTAGTGCCGACGCGGGGGGAGTTACGAACACCGGGGAGCTGTTTTTT. Its translation is CASADAGGVTNTGELFF. V gene TRBV12-5 combines with J gene TRBJ2-2, with TRBD2 identical over 8 bases. Germline lookup yields CDR1 LGHNT and CDR2 FRNRAP. This CDR3 is 17 amino acids long. The V gene end was trimmed by 7 bases and the J gene end by 0 bases; junction bases not matched to a gene: 10.

The chain couples TRBV27 to TRBJ2-7; D gene unclear. The CDR3 totals 15 residues. Germline CDR1 reads MNHEY; CDR2 reads SMNVEV (reference sequence). Trimming took 0 bases from V and 2 from J, leaving 11 bases between them. The CDR3 nucleotides are TGTGCCAGCAGTTTATCCCTCGCTCGAACCTACGAGCAGTACTTC. Translation: CASSLSLARTYEQYF.